The 2 T cell receptor beta chains listed next were all sequenced from one sample in a study of blood T cell repertoires in COVID-19. Assay: immunoSEQ multiplex PCR; the TCRdb copy retains only in-frame clones and omits some. The sample includes hundreds of thousands of clones, roughly 89% seen only once; the top ten take less than 4.5%. Sequenced material: PBMCs or T cells enriched from blood (not recorded which). The receptor set was obtained from a woman between 25 and 40 years old with acute COVID-19.

This clone was observed once. The V gene is TRBV3-1 (or the pseudogene TRBV3-2), the J gene TRBJ1-1; no reliable D call. CDR1 and CDR2 from the germline V gene are LGHDT and YNNKEL (reference sequence). The germline V and J ends were trimmed by 6 bases and 5 bases, with 13 bases remaining between them. The CDR3 is 13 residues long. The CDR3 sequence is CASSRPGLTEAFF. The CDR3 DNA follows: TGTGCCAGCAGTCGCCCGGGGTTGACTGAAGCTTTCTTT.

V is TRBV9 and J is TRBJ2-7; 7 positions agree with TRBD2. J lost 9 bases, V lost 4 bases, and 10 bases had no gene match. The CDR3 consists of 13 residues. Germline CDR1 is SGDLS and CDR2 is YYNGEE. CDR3 residues: CASSQSTGGGQYF. The CDR3 region has the DNA TGTGCCAGCAGCCAGTCGACGGGGGGTGGGCAGTACTTC.